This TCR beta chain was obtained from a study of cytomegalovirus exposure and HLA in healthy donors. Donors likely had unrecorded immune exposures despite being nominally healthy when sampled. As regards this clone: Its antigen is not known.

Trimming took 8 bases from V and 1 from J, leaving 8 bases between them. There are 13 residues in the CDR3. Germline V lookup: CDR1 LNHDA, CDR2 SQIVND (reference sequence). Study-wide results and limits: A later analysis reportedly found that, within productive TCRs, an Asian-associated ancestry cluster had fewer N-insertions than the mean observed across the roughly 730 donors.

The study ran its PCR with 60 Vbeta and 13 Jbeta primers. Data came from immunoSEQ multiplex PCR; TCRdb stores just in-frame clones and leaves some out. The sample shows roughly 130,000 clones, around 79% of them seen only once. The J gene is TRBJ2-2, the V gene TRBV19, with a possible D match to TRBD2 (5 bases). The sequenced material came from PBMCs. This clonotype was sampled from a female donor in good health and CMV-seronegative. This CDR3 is CASRTENTGELFF. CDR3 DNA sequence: TGTGCCAGTCGGACTGAGAACACCGGGGAGCTGTTTTTT.